The 12 T cell receptor beta chains below come from one sample, sequenced in a study of T cell repertoires in cytomegalovirus infection. TCRdb used MiXCR to reprocess the reads, holding one entry per CDR3 protein. The sample holds roughly 54,000 distinct CDR3 sequences, about 33% seen once. For these receptors, no antigen is known. Input material: PBMCs, sequenced either directly or after in vitro stimulation (not recorded which). These receptors all stem from a human donor in good health (CMV status not recorded). Some clones in this sample may be carry-over from other donors' samples.

The rearrangement links TRBV3-1 to TRBJ2-7, with TRBD2 matching 7 bases. The germline CDR1 and CDR2 sequences are LGHDT and YNNKEL (reference sequence). Trimming removed 4 bases from V and 0 bases from J; junction bases left unmatched: 6. This CDR3 is 15 amino acids long. CDR3 coding DNA: TGTGCCAGCAGCCTGGCGGGGGAAACCTCCTACGAGCAGTACTTC. This sequence encodes CASSLAGETSYEQYF.

This clonotype occurred a few times. The chain links TRBV15 to TRBJ2-7, with 8 bases matching TRBD2. The CDR3 consists of 15 residues. V shed 0 bases and J 4 bases; nucleotides not matched to a gene: 5. Germline V gene data show CDR1 as LNHNV and CDR2 as YYDKDF (reference sequence). CDR3 sequence: CATSRETGGGYEQYF. CDR3 bases: TGTGCCACCAGCAGAGAAACGGGCGGGGGGTACGAGCAGTACTTC.

The rearrangement links TRBV28 to TRBJ2-3; 11 positions match TRBD2. Germline CDR1 and CDR2: MDHEN and SYDVKM. V gave up 2 bases and J gave up 5 bases; unmatched junction bases: 0. This CDR3 is 14 amino acids long. The CDR3 sequence is CASSLLAGGDTQYF. CDR3 bases: TGTGCCAGCAGTTTACTAGCGGGGGGAGATACGCAGTATTTT.

In its sample, this clonotype was seen a few times. The chain combines TRBV11-2 with TRBJ1-1; D not resolved. Germline V gives CDR1 SGHAT, CDR2 FQNNGV. With 5 bases removed from V and 1 base from J, the gap between germline ends came to 11 bases. The CDR3 is 14 amino acids. CDR3 sequence: CASSQIRGNTEAFF. The CDR3 DNA reads as TGTGCCAGCAGCCAAATTCGGGGGAACACTGAAGCTTTCTTT.

Ten or more counts support this clonotype. V is TRBV7-2 and J is TRBJ1-4; maybe TRBD1 (5 bases). The CDR3 contains 15 residues. Trimming pared 1 base from V and 5 bases from J, leaving 11 bases between. Germline V gene data show CDR1 as SGHTA and CDR2 as FQGNSA. The CDR3 region is CASSLGRGGNEKLFF. The CDR3 DNA reads TGTGCCAGCAGCTTAGGCCGGGGGGGGAATGAAAAACTGTTTTTT.

The V gene is TRBV5-1, the J gene TRBJ1-1; no reliable D call. Per the germline V gene, CDR1 is SGHRS and CDR2 is YFSETQ. CDR3 length equals 14 residues. Trimming pared 2 bases from V and 0 bases from J, leaving 8 bases between. CDR3 coding DNA: TGCGCCAGCAGCTTCGGGATTATGAACACTGAAGCTTTCTTT. Protein sequence: CASSFGIMNTEAFF.

The chain carries TRBV19 and TRBJ1-5; no firm D call. Germline-derived CDR1 and CDR2 are LNHDA and SQIVND (reference sequence). CDR3 length: 13 amino acids. V was clipped by 10 bases and J by 0 bases, with 10 bases between them. The CDR3 DNA reads TGTGCCACCCGCAAATATAGCAATCAGCCCCAGCATTTT. It is translated as CATRKYSNQPQHF. Using reference TRBV19 and TRBJ1-5 for the parts outside the CDR3, the full variable domain is DGGITQSPKYLFRKEGQNVTLSCEQNLNHDAMYWYRQDPGQGLRLIYYSQIVNDFQKGDIAEGYSVSREKKESFPLTVTSAQKNPTAFYLCATRKYSNQPQHFGDGTRLSIL.

This chain connects TRBV11-1 to TRBJ1-1, with a tentative D call TRBD1 (6 bases). CDR1 SGHAT and CDR2 FQDESV come from the germline V gene (reference sequence). The CDR3 spans 15 residues. V lost 5 bases and J lost 0, with 13 bases in between. CDR3 sequence reads: CASSAGRDMNTEAFF. CDR3 sequence (DNA): TGTGCCAGCAGCGCGGGGCGGGACATGAACACTGAAGCTTTCTTT.

This clonotype was seen a handful of times. This rearrangement joins TRBV30 to TRBJ1-2, with unresolved D. V gave up 4 bases and J gave up 7 bases, with 16 bases separating them. CDR1 GTSNPN and CDR2 SVGIG come from the germline V gene (reference sequence). The CDR3 totals 13 residues. This chain's CDR3 is CAWTVKSSVGYTF. The CDR3 nucleotides are TGTGCCTGGACTGTCAAATCCAGCGTTGGCTACACCTTC.

The rearrangement uses TRBV27 and TRBJ2-1; 8 bases map to TRBD2. V was clipped by 5 bases and J by 7 bases; unmatched bases: 4. The germline CDR1 and CDR2 sequences are MNHEY and SMNVEV (reference sequence). The length of the CDR3 is 13 residues. Here the CDR3 reads CASSPRGGNEQFF. CDR3 sequence (DNA): TGTGCCAGCAGTCCCCGGGGGGGGAATGAGCAGTTCTTC.

The CDR3 sequence is CASSLIWANEQFF. In DNA form, the CDR3 reads TGTGCCAGCAGCTTAATTTGGGCAAATGAGCAGTTCTTC. The chain is built from TRBV7-2 and TRBJ2-1; no firm D call. Germline V lookup: CDR1 SGHTA, CDR2 FQGNSA. The V end lost 2 bases, the J end lost 7 bases, and 9 bases lay between the germline ends. CDR3 length equals 13 residues.

This clonotype came up many times. The chain combines TRBV7-2 with TRBJ1-2, with D possibly being TRBD1 (6 bases). CDR1 is SGHTA, CDR2 FQGNSA, per germline. V was trimmed by 1 base and J by 0 bases, leaving 6 bases between them. The CDR3 has 14 residues. The DNA for the CDR3 is TGTGCCAGCAGCTTAGGGACAGCTAACTATGGCTACACCTTC. It translates to CASSLGTANYGYTF.